This T cell receptor beta chain appears in the sequencing data of a study of T cell responses to AZD1222 COVID-19 vaccine. Worth noting for this clone: The antigen is undetermined.

V was cut by 1 base and J by 0 bases, with 11 bases left in between. Germline V lookup: CDR1 SGHDT, CDR2 YYEEEE. This CDR3 is built from 16 residues. Regarding the study as a whole: The study found vaccine-associated CD4 TCRs spanning spike, dominant at 160-218 and 743-854. Baseline serostatus was positive in only six AZD1222 recipients.

Repertoires were generated with immunoSEQ multiplex PCR, while TCRdb's copy carries only in-frame clones and drops some. This sample has tens of thousands of clones, with nearly 90% found just once. V and J are TRBV5-6 and TRBJ1-5; no clear D. The receptor was derived from an adult who received the AZD1222 COVID-19 vaccine. The starting material was peripheral blood, obtained 28 days after the second AZD1222 dose. DNA of the CDR3: TGTGCCAGCAGCTTGAGTGGGGTCATTAGCAATCAGCCCCAGCATTTT. Residues: CASSLSGVISNQPQHF.